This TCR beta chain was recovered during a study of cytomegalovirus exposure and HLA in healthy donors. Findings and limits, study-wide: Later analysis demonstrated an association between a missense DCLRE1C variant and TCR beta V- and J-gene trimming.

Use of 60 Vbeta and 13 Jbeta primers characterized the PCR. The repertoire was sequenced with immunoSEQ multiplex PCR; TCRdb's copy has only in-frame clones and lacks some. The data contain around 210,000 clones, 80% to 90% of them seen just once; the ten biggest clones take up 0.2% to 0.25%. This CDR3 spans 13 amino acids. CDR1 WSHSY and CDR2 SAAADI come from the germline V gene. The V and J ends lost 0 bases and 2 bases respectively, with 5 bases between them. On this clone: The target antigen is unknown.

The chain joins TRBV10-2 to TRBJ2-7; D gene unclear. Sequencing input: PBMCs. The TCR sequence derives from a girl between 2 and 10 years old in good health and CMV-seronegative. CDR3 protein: CASSESRPYEQYF. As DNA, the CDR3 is TGCGCCAGCAGTGAGTCGCGTCCCTACGAGCAGTACTTC.